The 2 T cell receptor beta chains in this list originate from one sample, sequenced in a study of post-analysis software for immune sequencing data. Study-wide points: Higher frequency in patients than in controls was seen for roughly 5 TRBV segments, with TRBV5-6, TRBV5-1 and TRBV20-1 among them.

No antigen has been assigned to these receptors. Unique molecular identifiers were built into the TCR beta cDNA libraries. MiXCR was run by TCRdb on the PCR reads, yielding one entry per CDR3 protein. The table shows around 180,000 distinct CDR3 sequences, with approximately 30% occurring only once. The specimen sequenced was blood. The receptor set was obtained from a girl aged 10 to 17 with multiple sclerosis.

This clonotype was seen more than once but under ten times. The chain links TRBV20-1 to TRBJ2-2; unclear D gene. Per germline, CDR1 DFQATT and CDR2 SNEGSKA (reference sequence). The V and J ends lost 5 bases and 0 bases respectively, with 7 bases between them. The CDR3 is made up of 13 amino acids. DNA for the CDR3: TGCAGTGCTGCTTCCCCGAACACCGGGGAGCTGTTTTTT. Its protein product is CSAASPNTGELFF.

This clonotype was recorded a few times. This rearrangement joins TRBV28 to TRBJ1-1, with D possibly being TRBD1 (6 bases). V was clipped by 4 bases and J by 6 bases, with 15 bases between them. Germline V gives CDR1 MDHEN, CDR2 SYDVKM. The CDR3 consists of 14 residues. CDR3: CASSSPGGKPEAFF. In DNA, the CDR3 is TGTGCCAGCAGTTCTCCGGGGGGCAAACCTGAAGCTTTCTTT.